Here is one T cell receptor beta chain with its context. Germline lookup yields CDR1 SEHNR and CDR2 FQNEAQ (reference sequence). The CDR3 is 13 residues long. Profiling relied on immunoSEQ multiplex PCR, and the TCRdb table lists in-frame clones only, not all of them. This sample has some 60,000 clones, with about 90% found just once. This sample was included in a study of OX40 agonist ivuxolimab in advanced cancers. The genes are TRBV7-9 and TRBJ2-7; D is possibly TRBD2 (6 bases). The sequence came from an adult with an advanced solid tumor such as melanoma, head and neck, liver or kidney cancer. This material consisted of CD4+ or CD8+ T cells sorted from blood, taken in a trial of the OX40 agonist ivuxolimab. This CDR3 reads CASARAGSYEQYF. The CDR3 DNA reads as TGTGCTTCTGCCCGAGCGGGCTCCTACGAGCAGTACTTC.